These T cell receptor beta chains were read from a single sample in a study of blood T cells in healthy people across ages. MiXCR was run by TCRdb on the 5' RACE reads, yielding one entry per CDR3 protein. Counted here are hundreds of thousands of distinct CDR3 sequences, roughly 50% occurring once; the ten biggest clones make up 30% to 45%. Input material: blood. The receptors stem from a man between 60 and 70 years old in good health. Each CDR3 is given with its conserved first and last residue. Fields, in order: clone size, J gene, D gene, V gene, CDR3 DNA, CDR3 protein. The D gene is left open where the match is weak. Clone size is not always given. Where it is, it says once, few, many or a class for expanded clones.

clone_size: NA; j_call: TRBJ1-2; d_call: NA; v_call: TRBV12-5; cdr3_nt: TGTGCTAGTGGGCCTCCGGGACCTCTCCAGGGCTACACCTTC; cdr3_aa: CASGPPGPLQGYTF
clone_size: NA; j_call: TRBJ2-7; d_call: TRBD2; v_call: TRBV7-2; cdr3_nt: TGTGCCAGCAGCTCGTGGACTAGCTCCTACAATGAGCAGTACTTC; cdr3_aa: CASSSWTSSYNEQYF
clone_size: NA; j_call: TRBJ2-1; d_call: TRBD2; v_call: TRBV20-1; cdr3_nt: TGCAGTGCCCCGAGCGGGACCTACAATGAGCAGTTCTTC; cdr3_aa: CSAPSGTYNEQFF
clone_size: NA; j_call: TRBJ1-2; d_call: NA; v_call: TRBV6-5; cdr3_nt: TGTGCCAGCAGACCCGGGAATACTAACTATGGCTACACCTTC; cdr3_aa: CASRPGNTNYGYTF
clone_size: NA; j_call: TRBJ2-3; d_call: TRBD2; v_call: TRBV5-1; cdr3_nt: TGCGCCAGCAGCCATCTAGCGGACCCTAGCACAGATACGCAGTATTTT; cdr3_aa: CASSHLADPSTDTQYF
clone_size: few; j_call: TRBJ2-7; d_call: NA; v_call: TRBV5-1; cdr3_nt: TGCGCCAGCAGCACCTCACAGGGTTCCTACGAGCAGTACTTC; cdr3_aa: CASSTSQGSYEQYF
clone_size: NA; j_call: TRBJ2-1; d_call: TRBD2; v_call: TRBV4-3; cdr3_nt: TGCGCCAGCAGCCAGGATCTAGCGGGAGGTCAGCAGTTCTTC; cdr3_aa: CASSQDLAGGQQFF
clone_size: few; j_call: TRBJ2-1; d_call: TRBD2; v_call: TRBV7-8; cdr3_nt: TGTGCCAGCAGCGTAAGCGGGGTAGGTTACAATGAGCAGTTCTTC; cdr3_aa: CASSVSGVGYNEQFF
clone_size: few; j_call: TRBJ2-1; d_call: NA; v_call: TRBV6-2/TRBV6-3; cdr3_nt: TGTGCCAGCAACGAAGGTAGGGGTGAGCAGTTCTTC; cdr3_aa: CASNEGRGEQFF
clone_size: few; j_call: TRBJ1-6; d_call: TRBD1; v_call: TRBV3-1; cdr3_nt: TGTGCCAGCAGCCGGACAGGGGGCCAACCTATCCGGAATTCACCCCTCCACTTT; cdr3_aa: CASSRTGGQPIRNSPLHF
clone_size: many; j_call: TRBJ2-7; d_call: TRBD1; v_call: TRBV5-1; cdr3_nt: TGCGCCAGCAGCTCGGCCATCGGGACAGGGTTTGTCGAGCAGTACTTC; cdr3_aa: CASSSAIGTGFVEQYF
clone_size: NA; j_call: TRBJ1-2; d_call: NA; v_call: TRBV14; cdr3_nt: TGTGCCAGCAACTCGAATACGGGGGGTGGCTACACCTTC; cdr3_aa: CASNSNTGGGYTF
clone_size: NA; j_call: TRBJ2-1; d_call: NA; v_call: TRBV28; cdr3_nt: TGTGCCAGCAGCAGGGACCCCTACTCCTACAATGAGCAGTTCTTC; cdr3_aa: CASSRDPYSYNEQFF
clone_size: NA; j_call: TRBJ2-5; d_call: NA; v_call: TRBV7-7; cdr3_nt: TGTGCCAGCAGCTACCGGGACACCAACCAAGAGACCCAGTACTTC; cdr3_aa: CASSYRDTNQETQYF
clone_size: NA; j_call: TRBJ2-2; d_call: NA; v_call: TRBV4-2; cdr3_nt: TGTGCCGCCCGGGGGCGCGATGGCACCGGGGAGCTGTTTTTT; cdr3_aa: CAARGRDGTGELFF
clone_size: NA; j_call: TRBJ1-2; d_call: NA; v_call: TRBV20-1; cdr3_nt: TGCAGTGCCCCACGACTTGATGGGGGCGTTTATGGCTACACCTTC; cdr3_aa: CSAPRLDGGVYGYTF
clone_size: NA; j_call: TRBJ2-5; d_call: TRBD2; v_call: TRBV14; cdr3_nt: TGTGCCAGCAGCCAACGTCTAGCGGGGTTGCATGAGCAGTACTTC; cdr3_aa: CASSQRLAGLHEQYF
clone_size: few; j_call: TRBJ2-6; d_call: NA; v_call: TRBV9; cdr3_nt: TGTGCCAGCAGCGCCCTCCGGGGGGCCTTTTTCACTGGGGCCAACGTCCTGACTTTC; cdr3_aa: CASSALRGAFFTGANVLTF
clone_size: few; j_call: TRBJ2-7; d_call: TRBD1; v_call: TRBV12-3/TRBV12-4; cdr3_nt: TGTGCCAGCAGCGACAGGGGAAGTATAGACTACGAGCAGTACTTC; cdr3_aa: CASSDRGSIDYEQYF
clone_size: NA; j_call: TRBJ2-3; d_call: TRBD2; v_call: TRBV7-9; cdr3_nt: TGTGCCAGCAGCTTAGCCACCCGGACTAGCGGGGACCCGGGCCCAGATACGCAGTATTTT; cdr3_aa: CASSLATRTSGDPGPDTQYF
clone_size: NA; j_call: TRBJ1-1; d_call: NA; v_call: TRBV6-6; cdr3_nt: TGTGCCAGCAGTTACCCTTCTACTGAAGCTTTCTTT; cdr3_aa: CASSYPSTEAFF
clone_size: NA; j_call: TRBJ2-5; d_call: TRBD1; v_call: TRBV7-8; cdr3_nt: TGTGCCAGCAGCCCACAACAGGGGTCCCAAGAGACCCAGTACTTC; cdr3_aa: CASSPQQGSQETQYF
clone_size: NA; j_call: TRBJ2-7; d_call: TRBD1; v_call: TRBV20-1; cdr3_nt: TGCAGTGCTGTAGGACAGGGAGTCTCCTACGAGCAGTACTTC; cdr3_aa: CSAVGQGVSYEQYF
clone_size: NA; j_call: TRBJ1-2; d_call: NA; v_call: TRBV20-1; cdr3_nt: TGCAGTGCTAGTGAGGACAGAAATAACTATGGCTACACCTTC; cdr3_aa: CSASEDRNNYGYTF
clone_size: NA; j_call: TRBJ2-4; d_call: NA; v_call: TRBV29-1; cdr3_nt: TGCAGCGCCTCTACAGGGTTGTTGGGAAACATTCAGTACTTC; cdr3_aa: CSASTGLLGNIQYF
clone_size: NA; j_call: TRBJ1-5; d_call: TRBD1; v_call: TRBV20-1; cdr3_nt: TGCAGTGCCTCCGACGCAGGGGGCTCTAATCAGCCCCAGCATTTT; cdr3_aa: CSASDAGGSNQPQHF
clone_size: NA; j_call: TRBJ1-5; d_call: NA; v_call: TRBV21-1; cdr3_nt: TGTGCCAGCAGCAAACTGGGGAGGGGGGCGATTCAGCCCCAGCATTTT; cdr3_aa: CASSKLGRGAIQPQHF
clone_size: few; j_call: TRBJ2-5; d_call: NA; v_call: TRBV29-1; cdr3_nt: TGCAGCGTCCCCCTCCCTAGCTTTGGAGAGACCCAGTACTTC; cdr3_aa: CSVPLPSFGETQYF
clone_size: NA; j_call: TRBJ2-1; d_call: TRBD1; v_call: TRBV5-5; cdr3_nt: TGTGCCAGCAGCTTGGAGACAGGGGCCTCCTACAATGAGCAGTTCTTC; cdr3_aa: CASSLETGASYNEQFF
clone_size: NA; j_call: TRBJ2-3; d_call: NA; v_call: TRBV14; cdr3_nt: TGTGCCAGCAGCCAAGGCGGGGTTTGGACAGATACGCAGTATTTT; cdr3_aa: CASSQGGVWTDTQYF
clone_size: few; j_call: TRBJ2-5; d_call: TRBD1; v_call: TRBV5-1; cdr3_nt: TGCGCCAGCAGCACCGGGACAGCCGCTGGAGAGACCCAGTACTTC; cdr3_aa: CASSTGTAAGETQYF
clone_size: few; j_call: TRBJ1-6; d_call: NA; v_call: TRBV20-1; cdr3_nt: TGCAGTGCTAGAGGGGGGCTTAATTCACCCCTCCACTTT; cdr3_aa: CSARGGLNSPLHF
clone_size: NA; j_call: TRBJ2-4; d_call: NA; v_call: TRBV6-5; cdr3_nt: TGTGCCAGCAGTTACTCGGGAGGTCTGGCCAAAAACATTCAGTACTTC; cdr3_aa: CASSYSGGLAKNIQYF
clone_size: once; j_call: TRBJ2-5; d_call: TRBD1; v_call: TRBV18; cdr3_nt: TGTGCCAGCTCACCTGGGACAGAAGAAGAGACCCAGTACTTC; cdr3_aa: CASSPGTEEETQYF
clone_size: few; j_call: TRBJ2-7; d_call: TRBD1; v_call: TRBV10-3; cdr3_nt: TGTGCCATCAGCTCCTCCGGGACAGGTTACGAGCAGTACTTC; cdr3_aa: CAISSSGTGYEQYF
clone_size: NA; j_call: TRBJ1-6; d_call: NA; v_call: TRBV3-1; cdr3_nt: TGTGCCAGCAGCCAAAGAGAGGGAATCCCCCTCCACTTT; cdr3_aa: CASSQREGIPLHF
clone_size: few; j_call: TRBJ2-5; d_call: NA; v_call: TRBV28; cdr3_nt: TGTGCCAGCAGTTTAAGGGGGACAAAGAGCCAAGAGACCCAGTACTTC; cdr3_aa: CASSLRGTKSQETQYF
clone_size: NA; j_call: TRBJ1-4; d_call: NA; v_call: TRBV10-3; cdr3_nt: TGTGCCATCAGGGAGGGCGCAACTAATGAAAAACTGTTTTTT; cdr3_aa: CAIREGATNEKLFF
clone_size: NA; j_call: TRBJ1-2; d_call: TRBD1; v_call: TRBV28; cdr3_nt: TGTGCCAGCGTACAGGGGGCGCGTGGAGGCTACACCTTC; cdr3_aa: CASVQGARGGYTF
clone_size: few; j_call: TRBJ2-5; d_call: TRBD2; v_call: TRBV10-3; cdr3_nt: TGTGCCAGCTTGCGAGCGGGGGGAGAGACCCAGTACTTC; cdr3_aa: CASLRAGGETQYF
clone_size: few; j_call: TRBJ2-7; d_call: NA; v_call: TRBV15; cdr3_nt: TGTGCCACCAAACGCGAGGGGGGTGCCTACGAGCAGTACTTC; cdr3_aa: CATKREGGAYEQYF
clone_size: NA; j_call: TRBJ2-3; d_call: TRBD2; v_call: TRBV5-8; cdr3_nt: TGTGCCAGCAGCTTGGCCGGACTAGCGTCTAGCACAGATACGCAGTATTTT; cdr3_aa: CASSLAGLASSTDTQYF
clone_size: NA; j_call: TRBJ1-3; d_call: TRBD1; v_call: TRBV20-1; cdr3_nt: TGCAGTGCTAGAGACGACAGGGCTGGAAACACCATATATTTT; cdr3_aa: CSARDDRAGNTIYF
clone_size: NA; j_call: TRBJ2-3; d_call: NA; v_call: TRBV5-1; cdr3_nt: TGCGCCAGCAGCTTGGTTTGGAGGGACACAGATACGCAGTATTTT; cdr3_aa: CASSLVWRDTDTQYF
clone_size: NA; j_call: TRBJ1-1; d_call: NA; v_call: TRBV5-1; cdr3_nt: TGCGCCAGCAGCTTGGATAATATGAACACTGAAGCTTTCTTT; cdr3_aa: CASSLDNMNTEAFF
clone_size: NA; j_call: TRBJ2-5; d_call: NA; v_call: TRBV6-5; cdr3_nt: TGTGCCAGCAGTTACTCGACAGTGGGGGGCCGAGAGACCCAGTACTTC; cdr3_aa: CASSYSTVGGRETQYF
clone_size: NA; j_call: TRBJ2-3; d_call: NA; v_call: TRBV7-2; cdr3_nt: TGTGCCAGCAGCTTAGACAGTCCTGGCAATACGCAGTATTTT; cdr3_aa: CASSLDSPGNTQYF
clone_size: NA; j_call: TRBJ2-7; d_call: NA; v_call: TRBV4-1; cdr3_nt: TGCGCCAGCAGCCAAGTGTCCGAGACCTACGAGCAGTACTTC; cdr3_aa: CASSQVSETYEQYF
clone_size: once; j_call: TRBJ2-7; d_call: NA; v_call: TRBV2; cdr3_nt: TGTGCCAGCACCGGCTTGAATTCCTACGAGCGGTACTTC; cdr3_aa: CASTGLNSYERYF
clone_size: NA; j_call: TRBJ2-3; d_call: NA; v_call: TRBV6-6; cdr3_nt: TGTGCCAGCAGTAATCCCGGGGGCACAGATACGCAGTATTTT; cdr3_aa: CASSNPGGTDTQYF
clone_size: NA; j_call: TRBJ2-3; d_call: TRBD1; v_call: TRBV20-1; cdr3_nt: TGCAGTGCTAGAAGGAACAGGGGCACCACAGATACGCAGTATTTT; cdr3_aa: CSARRNRGTTDTQYF
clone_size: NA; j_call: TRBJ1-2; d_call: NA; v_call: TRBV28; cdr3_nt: TGTGCCAGCAGCTCAGGCGGGGGCGAAAACTATGGCTACACCTTC; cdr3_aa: CASSSGGGENYGYTF
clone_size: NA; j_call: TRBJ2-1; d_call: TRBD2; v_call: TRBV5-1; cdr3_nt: TGCGCCAGCAGCTTGGGGTCTAGCGGGAAGCAGTTCTTC; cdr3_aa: CASSLGSSGKQFF
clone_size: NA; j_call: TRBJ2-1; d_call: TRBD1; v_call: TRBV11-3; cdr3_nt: TGTGCCAGCAGCTTACGCCTCCCGGGACAGGGCTACAATGAGCAGTTCTTC; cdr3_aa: CASSLRLPGQGYNEQFF
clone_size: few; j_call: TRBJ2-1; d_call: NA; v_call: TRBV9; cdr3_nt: TGTGCCAGCAGCGCCGGGACACTGTCCTACAATGAGCAGTTCTTC; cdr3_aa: CASSAGTLSYNEQFF
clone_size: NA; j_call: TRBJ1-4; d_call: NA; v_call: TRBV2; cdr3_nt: TGTGCCAGCAGGGACAGCCCGGAGACTAATGAAAAACTGTTTTTT; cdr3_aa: CASRDSPETNEKLFF
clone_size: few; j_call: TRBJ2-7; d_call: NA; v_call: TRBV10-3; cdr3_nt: TGTGCCAGCACCGCGTCCCGCTCCTACGAGCAGTACTTC; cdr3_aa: CASTASRSYEQYF
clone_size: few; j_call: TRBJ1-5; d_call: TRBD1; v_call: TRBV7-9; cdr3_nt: TGTGCCAGCAGCTTAGGGACAGGGGTAAATCAGCCCCAGCATTTT; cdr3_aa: CASSLGTGVNQPQHF
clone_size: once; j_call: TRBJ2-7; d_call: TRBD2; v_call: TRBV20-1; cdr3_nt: TGCAGTGCTAGAGAGACGTCTAGCGGGGGGCCGACGAGTTACGAGCAGTACTTC; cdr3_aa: CSARETSSGGPTSYEQYF
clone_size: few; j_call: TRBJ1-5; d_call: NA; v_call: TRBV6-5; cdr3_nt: TGTGCCAGCAGCACTACAGGGACCAGCAATCAGCCCCAGCATTTT; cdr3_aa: CASSTTGTSNQPQHF